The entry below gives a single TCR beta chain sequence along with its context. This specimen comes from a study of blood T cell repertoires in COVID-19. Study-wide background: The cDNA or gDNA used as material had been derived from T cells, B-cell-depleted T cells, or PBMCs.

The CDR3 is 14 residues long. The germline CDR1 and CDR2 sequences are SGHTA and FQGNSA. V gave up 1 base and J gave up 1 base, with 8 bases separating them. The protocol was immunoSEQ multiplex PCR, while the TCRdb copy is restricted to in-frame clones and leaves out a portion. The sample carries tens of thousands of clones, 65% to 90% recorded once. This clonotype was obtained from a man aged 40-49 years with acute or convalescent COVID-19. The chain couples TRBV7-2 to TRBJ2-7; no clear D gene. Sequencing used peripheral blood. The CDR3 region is CASSLGGLSYEQYF. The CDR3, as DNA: TGTGCCAGCAGCTTAGGTGGCCTTTCCTACGAGCAGTACTTC.